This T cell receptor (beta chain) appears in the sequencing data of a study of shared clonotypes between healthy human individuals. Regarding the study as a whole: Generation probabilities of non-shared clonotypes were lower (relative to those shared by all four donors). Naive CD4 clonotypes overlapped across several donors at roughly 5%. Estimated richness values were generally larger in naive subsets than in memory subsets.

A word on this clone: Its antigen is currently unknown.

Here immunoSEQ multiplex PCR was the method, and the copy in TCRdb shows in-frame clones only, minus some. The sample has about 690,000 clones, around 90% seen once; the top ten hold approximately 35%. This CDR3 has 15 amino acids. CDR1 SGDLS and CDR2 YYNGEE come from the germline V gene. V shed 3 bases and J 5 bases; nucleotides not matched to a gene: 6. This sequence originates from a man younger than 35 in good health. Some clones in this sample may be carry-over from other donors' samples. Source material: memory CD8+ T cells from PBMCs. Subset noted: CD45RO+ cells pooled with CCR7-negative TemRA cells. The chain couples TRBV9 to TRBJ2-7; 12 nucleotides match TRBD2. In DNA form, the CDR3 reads TGTGCCAGCAGCGCCACTAGCGGGAGGATCCACGAGCAGTACTTC. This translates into CASSATSGRIHEQYF. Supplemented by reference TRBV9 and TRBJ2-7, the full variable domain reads DSGVTQTPKHLITATGQRVTLRCSPRSGDLSVYWYQQSLDQGLQFLIQYYNGEERAKGNILERFSAQQFPDLHSELNLSSLELGDSALYFCASSATSGRIHEQYFGPGTRLTVT.